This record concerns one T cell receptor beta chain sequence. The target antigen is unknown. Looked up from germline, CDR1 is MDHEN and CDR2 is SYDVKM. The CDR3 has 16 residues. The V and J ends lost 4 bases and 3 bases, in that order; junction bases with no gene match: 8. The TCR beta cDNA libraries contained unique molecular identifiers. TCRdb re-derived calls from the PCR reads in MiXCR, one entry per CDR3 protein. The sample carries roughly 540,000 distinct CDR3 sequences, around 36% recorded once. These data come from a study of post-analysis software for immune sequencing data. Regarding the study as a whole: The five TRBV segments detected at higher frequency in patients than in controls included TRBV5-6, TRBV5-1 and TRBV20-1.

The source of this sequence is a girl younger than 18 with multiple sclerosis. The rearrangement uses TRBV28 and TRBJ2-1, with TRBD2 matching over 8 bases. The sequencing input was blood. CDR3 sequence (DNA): TGTGCCAGCAGTTCCATCGGGGGGGCCGGCTACAATGAGCAGTTCTTC. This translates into CASSSIGGAGYNEQFF.